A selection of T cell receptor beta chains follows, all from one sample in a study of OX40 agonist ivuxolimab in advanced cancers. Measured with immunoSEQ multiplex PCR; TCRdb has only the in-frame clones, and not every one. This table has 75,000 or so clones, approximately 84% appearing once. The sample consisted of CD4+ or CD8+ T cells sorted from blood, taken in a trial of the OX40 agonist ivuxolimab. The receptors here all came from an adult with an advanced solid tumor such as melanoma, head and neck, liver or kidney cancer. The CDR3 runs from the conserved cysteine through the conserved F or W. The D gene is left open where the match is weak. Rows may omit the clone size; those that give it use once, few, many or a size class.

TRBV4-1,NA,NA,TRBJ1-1,TGCGCCAGCAGCCGGAGACAAGCTGTGAACACTGAAGCTTTCTTT,CASSRRQAVNTEAFF
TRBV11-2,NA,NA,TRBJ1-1,TGTGCCAGCAGCTTCATAGTGGGGGGCTATGGAGCTTTCTTT,CASSFIVGGYGAFF
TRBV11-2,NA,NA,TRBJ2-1,TGTGCCAGCAGCTTAGTCCGGGGCAGGGCAAACAATGAGCAGTTCTTC,CASSLVRGRANNEQFF
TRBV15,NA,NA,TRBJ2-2,TGTGCCACCAGCAGAGATCGGGGGTTAGGGTGGTCCGGGGAGCTGTTTTTT,CATSRDRGLGWSGELFF
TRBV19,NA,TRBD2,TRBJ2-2,TGTGCCAGTGGGATAGCGGGCGCGAACACCGGGGAGCTGTTTTTT,CASGIAGANTGELFF
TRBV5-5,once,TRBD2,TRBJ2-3,TGTGCCAGCAGCCTCCAGCGGGAGGTGGTAGATACGCAGTATTTT,CASSLQREVVDTQYF
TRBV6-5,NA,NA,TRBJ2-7,TGTGCCAGCAGAGCGACTAGACAATCCTACGAGCAGTACTTC,CASRATRQSYEQYF
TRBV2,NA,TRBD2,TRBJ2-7,TGTGCCAGCGGGAGAACGGGACTAGCGGGAACCGAGCAGTACTTC,CASGRTGLAGTEQYF
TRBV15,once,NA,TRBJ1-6,TGTGCCACCAGCCTAAGAAGGGGGTACAATTCACCCCTCCACTTT,CATSLRRGYNSPLHF
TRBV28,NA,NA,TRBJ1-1,TGTGCCAGCAGAGTTTCGGACGGGGAGTACACTGAAGCTTTCTTT,CASRVSDGEYTEAFF
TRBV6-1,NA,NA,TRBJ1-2,TGTGCCAGCAGTAGGGGGAGGGCTAACTATGGCTACACCTTC,CASSRGRANYGYTF
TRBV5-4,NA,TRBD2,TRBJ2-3,TGTGCCAGCAGCTTGGGACTAGCGGGAGTAGTAGATACGCAGTATTTT,CASSLGLAGVVDTQYF
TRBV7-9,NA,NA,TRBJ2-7,TGTGCCAGCAGCTTCGCCTCCTCCTACGAGCAGTACTTC,CASSFASSYEQYF
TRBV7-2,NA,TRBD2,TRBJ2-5,TGTGCCAGCAGCCTCGACTCCGGGAGGCTAGAGACCCAGTACTTC,CASSLDSGRLETQYF
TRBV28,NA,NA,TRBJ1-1,TGTGCCAGCAGTTTTAGCACAGGGCGGGACACTGAAGCTTTCTTT,CASSFSTGRDTEAFF
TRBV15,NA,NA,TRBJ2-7,TGTGCCACCAGCAGAGATAACGCCAGGGACGAGCAGTACTTC,CATSRDNARDEQYF
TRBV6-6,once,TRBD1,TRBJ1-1,TGTGCCAGCAGAACGCAGGGGGTGAACACTGAAGCTTTCTTT,CASRTQGVNTEAFF
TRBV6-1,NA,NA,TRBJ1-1,TGTGCCAGCAGTGAAAACTTGATGTTAGGGAACACTGAAGCTTTCTTT,CASSENLMLGNTEAFF
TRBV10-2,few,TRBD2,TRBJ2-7,TGCGCCAGCGGGACTAGCTCTTACGAGCAGTACTTC,CASGTSSYEQYF
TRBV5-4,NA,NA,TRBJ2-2,TGTGCCAGCCTAAAAGGACAGAACACCGGGGAGCTGTTTTTT,CASLKGQNTGELFF
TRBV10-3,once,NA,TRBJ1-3,TGTGCCATCAGTGAAGAGGGCCTTCGAAACACCATATATTTT,CAISEEGLRNTIYF
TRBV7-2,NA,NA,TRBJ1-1,TGTGCCAGCAGCTTAGGATATTGGGGTGGAACTGAAGCTTTCTTT,CASSLGYWGGTEAFF
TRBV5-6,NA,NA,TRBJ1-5,TGTGCCAGCAGCTTGACTCAGGGCACAGTCTCAAATAGCAATCAGCCCCAGCATTTT,CASSLTQGTVSNSNQPQHF
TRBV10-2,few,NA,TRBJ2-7,TGCGCCAGCACCGTTGACGCTTCGGGGGAGCAGTACTTC,CASTVDASGEQYF
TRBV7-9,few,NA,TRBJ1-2,TGTGCCAGCAGCTTAGTGGTCTCTTACTATGGCTACACCTTC,CASSLVVSYYGYTF
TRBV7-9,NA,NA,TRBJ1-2,TGTGCCAGCAGCCCGCAGACCTATGGCTACACCTTC,CASSPQTYGYTF